This TCR beta chain was observed in a study of cytomegalovirus exposure and HLA in healthy donors. Assay used: immunoSEQ multiplex PCR; TCRdb lists only in-frame clones, some missing. The sample holds around 200,000 clones, about 86% seen once. With respect to this clone: Its target is unknown.

Study-wide points: Under in vitro conditions, three CMV-associated chains were confirmed as specific for CMV antigens. According to the study, about 180 TCR beta chains were cytomegalovirus-associated.

The sequenced sample was PBMCs. The sequence was collected from a woman aged 18-29 years in good health and CMV-seronegative.

The CDR3 sequence: CASSQEGYRFAYEQYF. The CDR3, as DNA: TGCGCCAGCAGCCAAGAAGGTTACAGGTTTGCCTACGAGCAGTACTTC. This chain uses TRBV4-1 with TRBJ2-7, with D perhaps matching TRBD1 (5 bases). CDR1 MGHRA and CDR2 YSYEKL come from the germline V gene. There are 16 residues in the CDR3. Trimming left V 0 bases short and J 2 bases short, with 14 bases between.